A single sample is the source of the 19 T cell receptor beta chains below, sequenced in a study of blood T cell repertoires in COVID-19. Sequenced by immunoSEQ multiplex PCR; TCRdb stores in-frame clones only, minus some. Of about 260,000 clones listed, approximately 89% are singletons. The sequenced sample was peripheral blood. The receptors were sampled from a man in his forties with active or convalescent COVID-19.

The rearrangement uses TRBV29-1 and TRBJ1-1; no clear D gene. Germline V gives CDR1 SQVTM, CDR2 ANQGSEA. V lost 1 base and J lost 3, with 9 bases in between. CDR3 length: 13 residues. DNA for the CDR3: TGCAGCGTTGAAGGTCTATACTACACTGAAGCTTTCTTT. This gives the protein CSVEGLYYTEAFF.

V and J are TRBV6-5 and TRBJ1-1; tentative D call: TRBD1 (5 bases). This CDR3 has 15 amino acids. In germline, CDR1 is MNHEY, CDR2 SVGAGI. Trimming stripped 6 bases from V and 7 bases from J, with 21 bases between. The CDR3 region is CASRPRRQSYREAFF. CDR3 coding DNA: TGTGCCAGCAGACCCCGGCGACAGAGTTATCGTGAAGCTTTCTTT.

The rearrangement joins TRBV3-1 (or the pseudogene TRBV3-2) to TRBJ2-7, with a tentative D call TRBD1 (6 bases). Germline lookup yields CDR1 LGHDT and CDR2 YNNKEL (reference sequence). V was shortened by 0 bases and J by 2 bases, with 14 bases between the two germline ends. The CDR3 is made up of 16 amino acids. The CDR3 DNA reads TGTGCCAGCAGCCAAGATCAGGGGATTGGAACCTACGAGCAGTACTTC. Its translation is CASSQDQGIGTYEQYF.

Comments on this clone: The junction differs from germline at one of its ends, possibly a read error. The chain couples TRBV25-1 to TRBJ1-4; D ambiguous. There are 13 residues in the CDR3. CDR1 and CDR2 from the germline V gene are MGHDK and SYGVNS. In DNA form, the CDR3 reads TGTACCAGCGGCCTCGGGACTAATGAAAAACTGTTTTTT. Translating gives CTSGLGTNEKLFF.

This chain connects TRBV5-1 to TRBJ1-2, with 8 bases fitting TRBD1. The CDR3 has 15 residues. V shed 4 bases, J shed 0 bases, and the junction held 5 bases outside the gene matches. In germline, CDR1 is SGHRS, CDR2 YFSETQ. CDR3 loop: CASSQGQEANYGYTF. Written as DNA, the CDR3 is TGCGCCAGCAGCCAGGGACAGGAGGCTAACTATGGCTACACCTTC.

The CDR3 DNA reads as TGCGCCAGCAGCCCCTCGGGACACTCGATGAACACTGAAGCTTTCTTT. Its protein product is CASSPSGHSMNTEAFF. This chain uses TRBV5-1 with TRBJ1-1, with a weak D call TRBD1 (6 bases). The CDR3 extends over 16 amino acids. The germline gives CDR1 SGHRS, CDR2 YFSETQ. The V gene lost 4 bases and the J gene lost 0 bases, with 16 bases spanning the gap. The full variable domain, rest sourced from reference TRBV5-1 and TRBJ1-1, is KAGVTQTPRYLIKTRGQQVTLSCSPISGHRSVSWYQQTPGQGLQFLFEYFSETQRNKGNFPGRFSGRQFSNSRSEMNVSTLELGDSALYLCASSPSGHSMNTEAFFGQGTRLTVV.

The chain links TRBV15 to TRBJ1-2; 7 positions match TRBD1. This CDR3 has 16 residues. With V trimmed by 3 bases and J by 7 bases, 14 bases remained unmatched. Germline lookup yields CDR1 LNHNV and CDR2 YYDKDF (reference sequence). The CDR3 is CATSREEETGSLGYTF. For the CDR3, the DNA is TGTGCCACCAGCAGGGAGGAGGAGACAGGGAGTCTTGGCTACACCTTC.

The chain uses TRBV4-1 and TRBJ2-4; 7 bases match TRBD2. The CDR3 loop spans 16 amino acids. Germline V gene sequence: CDR1 MGHRA, CDR2 YSYEKL. The V and J ends lost 0 bases and 9 bases, in that order; junction bases with no gene match: 11. Here the CDR3 reads CASSQEGRGLGGIQYF. CDR3 DNA sequence: TGCGCCAGCAGCCAAGAGGGGAGGGGCCTCGGGGGCATTCAGTACTTC.

V gene TRBV9 combines with J gene TRBJ2-3; TRBD1 agrees at 9 bases. V shed 2 bases, J shed 3 bases, and the junction held 7 bases outside the gene matches. Germline V gene sequence: CDR1 SGDLS, CDR2 YYNGEE. This CDR3 region has 16 residues. CDR3 DNA sequence: TGTGCCAGCAGCGTGGGGACAGGGTTTGGGACAGATACGCAGTATTTT. Translating gives CASSVGTGFGTDTQYF.

The chain is built from TRBV10-2 and TRBJ2-3, with TRBD2 identical over 11 bases. This CDR3 contains 14 residues. Germline assignment: CDR1 WSHSY and CDR2 SAAADI. V lost 10 bases to trimming and J lost 6 bases; unmatched junction nucleotides: 9. CDR3 loop: CATGLAGQKDTQYF. Written as DNA, the CDR3 is TGCGCCACCGGACTAGCGGGTCAAAAGGATACGCAGTATTTT.

The genes are TRBV9 and TRBJ1-1; TRBD1 aligns across 9 bases. Trimming at V came to 4 bases and at J to 9 bases, leaving 7 bases not matched to a gene. Germline V gene sequence: CDR1 SGDLS, CDR2 YYNGEE. The CDR3 is 13 residues long. In nucleotides, the CDR3 is TGTGCCAGCAGCCCACAGGGGGCCCATCAAGCTTTCTTT. Protein sequence: CASSPQGAHQAFF. The variable domain in full, with the rest retrieved from reference TRBV9 and TRBJ1-1, is DSGVTQTPKHLITATGQRVTLRCSPRSGDLSVYWYQQSLDQGLQFLIQYYNGEERAKGNILERFSAQQFPDLHSELNLSSLELGDSALYFCASSPQGAHQAFFGQGTRLTVV.

This chain links TRBV3-1 (or the pseudogene TRBV3-2) with TRBJ2-1; 8 bases line up with TRBD2. Germline V gene data show CDR1 as LGHDT and CDR2 as YNNKEL (reference sequence). After removal of 4 bases from V and 9 bases from J, the junction contained 11 bases not matched to a gene. The CDR3 is made up of 15 amino acids. The CDR3 DNA reads as TGTGCCAGCAGCCGATCCGGGACTAGTGGCGGTGAGCAGTTCTTC. Translation gives CASSRSGTSGGEQFF.

This clone was found once. The J gene is TRBJ2-5, the V gene TRBV18, with 12 bases fitting TRBD2. Trimming removed 1 base from V and 8 bases from J; junction bases left unmatched: 5. Germline V gene sequence: CDR1 KGHSH, CDR2 LQKENI. CDR3 length: 15 residues. The CDR3 sequence: CASSPQATSGSTQYF. The CDR3 DNA sequence: TGTGCCAGCTCACCACAGGCGACTAGCGGGAGTACCCAGTACTTC.

V is TRBV6-1 and J is TRBJ1-5; 9 positions agree with TRBD1. The CDR3 is made up of 15 amino acids. After removal of 3 bases from V and 9 bases from J, the junction contained 9 bases not matched to a gene. From germline, CDR1 is MNHNS and CDR2 SASEGT. The CDR3 nucleotides read TGTGCCAGCAGTGAGGGCCGGGACAGGGCTCTGCCCCAGCATTTT. Amino acids: CASSEGRDRALPQHF.

V gene TRBV6-1 combines with J gene TRBJ2-1; D perhaps matches TRBD1 (5 bases). Trimming shortened V by 3 bases and J by 2 bases, and 8 bases separated the two germline ends. This CDR3 has 14 amino acids. Germline V lookup: CDR1 MNHNS, CDR2 SASEGT. Here the CDR3 DNA reads TGTGCCAGCAGTGACCAGGGAACCTACAATGAGCAGTTCTTC. Encoded protein: CASSDQGTYNEQFF.

The J gene is TRBJ1-2, the V gene TRBV19; 8 bases are a match to TRBD1. Per the germline V gene, CDR1 is LNHDA and CDR2 is SQIVND (reference sequence). This CDR3 comprises 14 residues. Unmatched junction bases numbered 4, after V lost 5 bases and J lost 2 bases. CDR3 loop: CASSPGQGNYGYTF. The CDR3 DNA sequence: TGTGCCAGTAGTCCTGGACAGGGCAACTATGGCTACACCTTC. The full variable domain, completed using reference TRBV19 and TRBJ1-2, is DGGITQSPKYLFRKEGQNVTLSCEQNLNHDAMYWYRQDPGQGLRLIYYSQIVNDFQKGDIAEGYSVSREKKESFPLTVTSAQKNPTAFYLCASSPGQGNYGYTFGSGTRLTVV.

V and J are TRBV5-8 and TRBJ1-5, with D perhaps matching TRBD1 (6 bases). The CDR3 sequence is 15 residues long. Germline V CDR1 and CDR2: SGHTS, YDEGEE. Trimming cost V 0 bases and J 4 bases, with 11 bases left between them. The CDR3 is CASSLGQVWNQPQHF. The DNA for the CDR3 is TGTGCCAGCAGCTTGGGACAGGTTTGGAATCAGCCCCAGCATTTT. The whole variable domain, remainder taken from reference TRBV5-8 and TRBJ1-5, is EAGVTQSPTHLIKTRGQQATLRCSPISGHTSVYWYQQALGLGLQFLLWYDEGEERNRGNFPPRFSGRQFPNYSSELNVNALELEDSALYLCASSLGQVWNQPQHFGDGTRLSIL.

This chain connects TRBV6-5 to TRBJ2-7; the D gene is possibly TRBD1 (6 bases). This CDR3 is 13 amino acids long. CDR1 is MNHEY and CDR2 is SVGAGI in the germline V gene. The germline V and J ends were trimmed by 8 bases and 4 bases, with 15 bases remaining between them. CDR3 nucleotide sequence: TGTGCCAGCCAGGAGACAGGTCGGTACGAGCAGTACTTC. As protein: CASQETGRYEQYF.

This clone showed up just once. This sequence joins TRBV24-1 and TRBJ2-5; the match to TRBD1 covers 9 bases. The DNA end lines up better with TRBJ2-7; the J call may be wrong. CDR3 length: 18 residues. Germline assignment: CDR1 KGHDR and CDR2 SFDVKD. The CDR3 DNA sequence: TGTGCCACCAGTGATACTTCCACCGGGACAGGGTTGGTCTACGAGCAGTACTTC. It is translated as CATSDTSTGTGLVYEQYF.